A single sample gave rise to the 5 T cell receptor beta chains below, sequenced in a study of T cells after yellow fever vaccination. From the 5' RACE reads, TCRdb called clonotypes with MiXCR, one entry per CDR3 protein. The data contain 120,000 or so distinct CDR3 sequences, 7.2% of them singletons. The sequenced sample was CD4+ T cells sorted from PBMCs, obtained approximately 47 days after the first yellow fever vaccination. The receptor set was obtained from a man in his late teens or twenties who received the YFV17D yellow fever vaccine.

This clonotype appeared many times. The V and J genes are TRBV3-1 and TRBJ1-5, with unresolved D. This CDR3 comprises 13 residues. V lost 1 base and J 7 bases, leaving 8 bases between the germline ends. Germline CDR1 is LGHDT and CDR2 is YNNKEL (reference sequence). Written as DNA, the CDR3 is TGTGCCAGCAGCCAAGGGCTAAGGCAGCCCCAGCATTTT. This sequence encodes CASSQGLRQPQHF.

This clonotype was observed at least ten times. The rearrangement joins TRBV12-3 or TRBV12-4 to TRBJ1-5; 7 positions agree with TRBD1. J was trimmed by 2 bases and V by 1 base; bases with no gene match: 2. The CDR3 is 15 residues long. The CDR3 loop reads CASSLEGAGNQPQHF. The CDR3 DNA follows: TGTGCCAGCAGTTTAGAGGGGGCTGGCAATCAGCCCCAGCATTTT.

With regard to this clonotype: A read error may explain this, as a much larger clone is one base away. The CDR3, as DNA: TGTGCCAGCAGCCCTGATGGGTCCTACAATGAGCTGTTCTTC. Translating gives CASSPDGSYNELFF. This chain links TRBV7-9 with TRBJ2-1; D gene ambiguous. Looked up from germline, CDR1 is SEHNR and CDR2 is FQNEAQ (reference sequence). This CDR3 is 14 amino acids long.

This clonotype was seen ten or more times. One junction end does not reproduce the germline sequence, and a read error may be involved. J is TRBJ2-7 and V is TRBV20-1; the D gene is possibly TRBD2 (6 bases). CDR1 DFQATT and CDR2 SNEGSKA come from the germline V gene (reference sequence). There are 12 residues in the CDR3. CDR3 bases: TGCAGTGCTAGACCCCGGGGAGGTCAGGGCATCTTC. Translated, it gives CSARPRGGQGIF.

The chain joins TRBV7-2 to TRBJ2-3; no definite D call. Germline V lookup: CDR1 SGHTA, CDR2 FQGNSA. Trimming left V 5 bases short and J 0 bases short, with 12 bases between. CDR3 length equals 15 residues. In nucleotides, the CDR3 is TGTGCCAGCAGCGCCCTTTCGTCTAGCACAGATACGCAGTATTTT. This codes for CASSALSSSTDTQYF.